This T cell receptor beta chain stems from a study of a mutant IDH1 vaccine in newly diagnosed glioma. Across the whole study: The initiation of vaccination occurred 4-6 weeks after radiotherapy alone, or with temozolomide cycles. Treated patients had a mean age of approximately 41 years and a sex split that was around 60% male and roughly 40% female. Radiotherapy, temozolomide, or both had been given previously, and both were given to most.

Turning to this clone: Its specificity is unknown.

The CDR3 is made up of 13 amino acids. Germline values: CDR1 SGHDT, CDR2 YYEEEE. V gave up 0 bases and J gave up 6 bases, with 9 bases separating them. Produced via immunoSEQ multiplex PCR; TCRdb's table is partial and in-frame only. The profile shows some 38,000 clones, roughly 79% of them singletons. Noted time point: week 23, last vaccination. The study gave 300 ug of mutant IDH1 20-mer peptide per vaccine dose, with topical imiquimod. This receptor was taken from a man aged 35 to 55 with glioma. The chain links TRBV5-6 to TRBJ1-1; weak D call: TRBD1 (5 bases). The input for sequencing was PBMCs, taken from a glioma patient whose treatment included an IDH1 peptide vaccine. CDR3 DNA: TGTGCCAGCAGCTTGGGGGGGAATGCTGAAGCTTTCTTT. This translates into CASSLGGNAEAFF.